These 9 T cell receptor beta chains were sequenced from one sample in a study of shared clonotypes between healthy human individuals. Clones were sequenced by immunoSEQ multiplex PCR, and TCRdb holds only the in-frame ones, with some missing. The sample shows under 600,000 clones, around 97% of them seen only once. Sequenced: naive CD4+ T cells sorted from blood. Subset: CD45RA+ positively selected. Every receptor here comes from a woman in her twenties or thirties in good health.

The V gene is TRBV7-8, the J gene TRBJ2-5; 8 bases fit TRBD2. TRBJ2-7 matches the DNA end more closely, so the J call is doubtful. Germline V gene sequence: CDR1 SGHVS, CDR2 FQNEAQ. The CDR3 extends over 14 amino acids. The CDR3 nucleotides are TGTGCCAGCAGCCTTAGCGGGACTACCTACGAGCAGTACTTC. It is translated as CASSLSGTTYEQYF.

As to this clone: At the DNA level, this CDR3 is encoded by other sequences in the same sample as well. The rearrangement uses TRBV5-1 and TRBJ1-1; D unclear. Looked up from germline, CDR1 is SGHRS and CDR2 is YFSETQ. Trimming took off 0 bases at V and 7 bases at J, with 7 bases between the two ends. This CDR3 has 12 amino acids. CDR3 bases: TGCGCCAGCAGCTTGGACCGTGGTGAAGCTTTCTTT. Translating gives CASSLDRGEAFF.

The table lists this clone with a count of one. This CDR3 is CASSPGGRDEQFF. The DNA of the CDR3 is TGTGCCAGCAGTCCTGGGGGGAGAGATGAGCAGTTCTTC. This rearrangement joins TRBV28 to TRBJ2-1, with D tentatively TRBD2 (6 bases). The V gene lost 5 bases and the J gene lost 8 bases, with 13 bases spanning the gap. This CDR3 is built from 13 residues. The germline V gene encodes CDR1 MDHEN and CDR2 SYDVKM. Looking up the rest from reference TRBV28 and TRBJ2-1 gives the full variable domain: DVKVTQSSRYLVKRTGEKVFLECVQDMDHENMFWYRQDPGLGLRLIYFSYDVKMKEKGDIPEGYSVSREKKERFSLILESASTNQTSMYLCASSPGGRDEQFFGPGTRLTVL.

The genes are TRBV28 and TRBJ1-4; D is perhaps TRBD1 (5 bases). CDR3 length equals 19 residues. V was clipped by 1 base and J by 1 base, with 19 bases between them. The germline CDR1 and CDR2 sequences are MDHEN and SYDVKM. The CDR3 bases are TGTGCCAGCAGTTTATTAGGACTCCAGGGTAGAGGAACTAATGAAAAACTGTTTTTT. It yields the protein CASSLLGLQGRGTNEKLFF.

This chain links TRBV6-5 with TRBJ2-2; TRBD1 aligns across 10 bases. Trimming at V came to 2 bases and at J to 6 bases, leaving 3 bases not matched to a gene. The V gene's germline CDR1 is MNHEY and CDR2 SVGAGI. The length of the CDR3 is 15 residues. For the CDR3, the DNA is TGTGCCAGCAGTTACCCCGGGACAGGGGCCGGGGAGCTGTTTTTT. Its protein product is CASSYPGTGAGELFF.

The chain combines TRBV27 with TRBJ1-6; perhaps TRBD1 as D (5 bases). This CDR3 spans 14 amino acids. The V end lost 4 bases, the J end lost 4 bases, and 8 bases lay between the germline ends. The germline V gene has CDR1 MNHEY and CDR2 SMNVEV (reference sequence). CDR3 sequence (DNA): TGTGCCAGCAGTTATCGACAGTATAATTCACCCCTCCACTTT. It specifies CASSYRQYNSPLHF.

V gene TRBV27 combines with J gene TRBJ2-1, with 8 bases identical to TRBD2. Germline lookup yields CDR1 MNHEY and CDR2 SMNVEV (reference sequence). J was trimmed by 5 bases and V by 6 bases; bases with no gene match: 9. The CDR3 length is 15 residues. CDR3 bases: TGTGCCAGCAGCCTAGCGGGCAGGAAAAACAATGAGCAGTTCTTC. Translated, it gives CASSLAGRKNNEQFF.

The genes are TRBV5-6 and TRBJ1-3; D is ambiguous. The CDR3 totals 15 residues. Germline V gives CDR1 SGHDT, CDR2 YYEEEE. V lost 4 bases to trimming and J lost 7 bases, with 18 bases between them. The CDR3 protein is CASSRTRARWNTIYF. The DNA of the CDR3 is TGTGCCAGCAGCCGCACCCGGGCACGATGGAACACCATATATTTT.

The V call is TRBV6-1, the J call TRBJ2-3, with D perhaps TRBD2 (6 bases). V dropped 3 bases and J dropped 6 bases, with 25 bases sitting between them. The germline CDR1 and CDR2 sequences are MNHNS and SASEGT. CDR3 size: 18 residues. The CDR3 region has the DNA TGTGCCAGCAGTGAGGGAGGCGCAACCCTATCGGGGAGTGATACGCAGTATTTT. It codes for CASSEGGATLSGSDTQYF.